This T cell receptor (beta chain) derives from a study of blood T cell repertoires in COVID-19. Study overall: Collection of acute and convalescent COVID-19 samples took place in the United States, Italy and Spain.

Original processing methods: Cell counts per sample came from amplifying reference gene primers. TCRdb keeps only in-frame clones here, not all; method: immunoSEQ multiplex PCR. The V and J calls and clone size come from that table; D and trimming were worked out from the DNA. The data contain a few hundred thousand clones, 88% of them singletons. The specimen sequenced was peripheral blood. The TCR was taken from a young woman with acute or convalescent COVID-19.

DNA of the CDR3: TGCGCCAGCAGCCAAGAGTATATGAGCGAGCAGTACTTC. This codes for CASSQEYMSEQYF. V and J are TRBV4-3 and TRBJ2-7; D remains ambiguous. Looked up from germline, CDR1 is LGHNA and CDR2 is YSLEER. V was shortened by 0 bases and J by 6 bases, with 9 bases between the two germline ends. The CDR3 covers 13 residues.